This T cell receptor beta chain was identified in a study of blood T cell repertoires in COVID-19. Study summary: The study drew acute and convalescent COVID-19 samples from the United States, Italy and Spain. PBMCs, B-cell-depleted T cells, or T cells provided the cDNA or gDNA that made up the material.

In the original analysis: Nucleated cell counts were estimated from reference gene primer amplification. The assay was immunoSEQ multiplex PCR, and TCRdb's table has in-frame clones only and misses some. V, J and clone size derive from that table, while D and trimming were established from the DNA sequence. This sample has 150,000 or so clones; about three quarters occur once, and the top ten carry roughly 1.5%. Points on this clone: Germline is not matched at one junction end, which may reflect a read error.

The CDR3 spans 12 residues. The genes are TRBV12-3 or TRBV12-4 and TRBJ2-7, with 7 bases fitting TRBD2. The specimen sequenced was peripheral blood. This TCR was sampled from an elderly man with acute or convalescent COVID-19. Written as DNA, the CDR3 is TGTGCCAGCAGTTTGGCCGGGGGGATGCCCCACTTC. It encodes CASSLAGGMPHF.